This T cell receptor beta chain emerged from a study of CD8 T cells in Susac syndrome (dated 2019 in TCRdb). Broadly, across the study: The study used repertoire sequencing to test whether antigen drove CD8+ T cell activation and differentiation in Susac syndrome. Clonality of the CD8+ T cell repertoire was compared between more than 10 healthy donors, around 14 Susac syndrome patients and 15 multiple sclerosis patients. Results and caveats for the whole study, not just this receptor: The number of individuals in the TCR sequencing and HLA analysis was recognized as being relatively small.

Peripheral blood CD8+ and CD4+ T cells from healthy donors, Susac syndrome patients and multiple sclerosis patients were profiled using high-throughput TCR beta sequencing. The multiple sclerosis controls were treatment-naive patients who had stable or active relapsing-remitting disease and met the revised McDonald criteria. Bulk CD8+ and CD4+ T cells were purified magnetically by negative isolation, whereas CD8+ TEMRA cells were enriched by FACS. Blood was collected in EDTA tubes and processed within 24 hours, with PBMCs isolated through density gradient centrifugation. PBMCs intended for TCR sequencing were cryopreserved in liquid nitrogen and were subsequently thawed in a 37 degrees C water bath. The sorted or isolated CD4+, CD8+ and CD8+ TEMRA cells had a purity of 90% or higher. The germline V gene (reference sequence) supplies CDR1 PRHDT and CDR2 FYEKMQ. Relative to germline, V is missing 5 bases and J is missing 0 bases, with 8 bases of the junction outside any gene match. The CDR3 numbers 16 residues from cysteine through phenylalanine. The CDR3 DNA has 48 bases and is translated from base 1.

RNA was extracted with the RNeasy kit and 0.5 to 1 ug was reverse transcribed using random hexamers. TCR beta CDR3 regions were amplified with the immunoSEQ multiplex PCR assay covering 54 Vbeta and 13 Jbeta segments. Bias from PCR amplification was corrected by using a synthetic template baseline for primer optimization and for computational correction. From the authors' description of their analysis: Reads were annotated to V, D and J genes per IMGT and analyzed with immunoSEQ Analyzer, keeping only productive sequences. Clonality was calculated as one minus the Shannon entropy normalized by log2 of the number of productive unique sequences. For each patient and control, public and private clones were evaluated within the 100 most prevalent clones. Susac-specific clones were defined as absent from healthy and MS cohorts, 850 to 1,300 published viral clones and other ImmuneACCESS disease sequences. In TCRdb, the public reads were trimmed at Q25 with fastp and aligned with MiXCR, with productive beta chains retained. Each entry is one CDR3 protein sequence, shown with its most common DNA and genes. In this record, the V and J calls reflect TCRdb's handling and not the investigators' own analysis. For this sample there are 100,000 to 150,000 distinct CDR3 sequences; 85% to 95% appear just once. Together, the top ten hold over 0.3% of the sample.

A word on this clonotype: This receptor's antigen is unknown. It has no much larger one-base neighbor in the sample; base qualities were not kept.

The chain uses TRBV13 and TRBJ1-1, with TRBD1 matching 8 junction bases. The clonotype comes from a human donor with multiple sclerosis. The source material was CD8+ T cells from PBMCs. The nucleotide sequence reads TGTGCCAGCAGCAGGGCAGGGGGCTTCATGAACACTGAAGCTTTCTTT. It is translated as CASSRAGGFMNTEAFF. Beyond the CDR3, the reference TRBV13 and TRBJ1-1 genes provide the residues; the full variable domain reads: AAGVIQSPRHLIKEKRETATLKCYPIPRHDTVYWYQQGPGQDPQFLISFYEKMQSDKGSIPDRFSAQQFSDYHSELNMSSLELGDSALYFCASSRAGGFMNTEAFFGQGTRLTVV.